This T cell receptor (beta chain) stems from a study of T cells in Graves' hyperthyroidism and ophthalmopathy. Study findings and constraints: Researchers found most expanded thyroid clonotypes above 0.001 in blood as well. Progression to ophthalmopathy was predicted a median of about 6.6 months early.

Germline V gene data show CDR1 as MDHEN and CDR2 as SYDVKM. The CDR3 is 19 amino acids. After removal of 6 bases from V and 6 bases from J, the junction contained 22 bases not matched to a gene. This clonotype was seen many times. Its antigen is not identified. Uncontrolled infection, other autoimmune disease, pregnancy or lactation led to exclusion. Approximately 10 ml of fresh peripheral blood supplied the PBMCs. RNA transcripts gave rise to amplified TCR beta CDR3 regions. Using the HTBI primer set, a first-round RT-PCR was run on the TCR CDR3. Each CDR3 protein is one row after TCRdb ran MiXCR on the multiplex PCR reads. The table has over 500,000 distinct CDR3 sequences, more than 15% seen once; the top ten hold about 16%.

Sample: blood. The receptor comes from a young woman with Graves' ophthalmopathy. The J gene is TRBJ2-1, the V gene TRBV28, with 8 bases that match TRBD2. For the CDR3, the DNA is TGTGCCAGCAGCTCCCCCGGCAGCGGGAGTTCCTTCGCGATCAATGAGCAGTTCTTC. It specifies CASSSPGSGSSFAINEQFF.